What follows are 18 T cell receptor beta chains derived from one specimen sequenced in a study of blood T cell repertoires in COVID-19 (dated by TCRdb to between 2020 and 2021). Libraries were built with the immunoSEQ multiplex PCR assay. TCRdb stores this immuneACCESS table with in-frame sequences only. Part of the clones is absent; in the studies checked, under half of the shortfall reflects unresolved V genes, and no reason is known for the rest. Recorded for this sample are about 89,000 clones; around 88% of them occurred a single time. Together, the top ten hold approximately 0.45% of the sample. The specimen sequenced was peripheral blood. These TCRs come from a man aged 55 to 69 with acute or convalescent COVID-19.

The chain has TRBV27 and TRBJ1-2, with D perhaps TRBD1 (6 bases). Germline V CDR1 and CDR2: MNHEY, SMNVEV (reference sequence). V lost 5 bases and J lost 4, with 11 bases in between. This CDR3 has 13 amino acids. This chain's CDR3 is CASSNRVGYGYTF. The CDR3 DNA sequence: TGTGCCAGCAGTAACAGGGTAGGCTATGGCTACACCTTC.

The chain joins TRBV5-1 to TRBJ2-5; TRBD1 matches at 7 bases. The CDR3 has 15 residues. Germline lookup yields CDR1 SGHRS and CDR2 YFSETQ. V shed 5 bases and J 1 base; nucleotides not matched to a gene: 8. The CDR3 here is CASRNTGTAQETQYF. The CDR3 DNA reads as TGCGCCAGCAGGAATACCGGGACAGCCCAAGAGACCCAGTACTTC.

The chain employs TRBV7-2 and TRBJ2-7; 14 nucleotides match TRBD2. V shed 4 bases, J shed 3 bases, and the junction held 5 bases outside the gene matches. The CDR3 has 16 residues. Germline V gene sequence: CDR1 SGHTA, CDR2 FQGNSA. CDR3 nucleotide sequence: TGTGCCAGCAGCTCCGGGACTAGCGGGAGTGTCTACGAGCAGTACTTC. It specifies CASSSGTSGSVYEQYF.

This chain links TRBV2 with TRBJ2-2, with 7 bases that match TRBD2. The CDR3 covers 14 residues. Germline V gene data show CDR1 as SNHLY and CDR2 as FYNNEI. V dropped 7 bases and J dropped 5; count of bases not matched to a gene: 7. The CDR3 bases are TGTGCCAGCATACGCGGGAGATATACCGGGGAGCTGTTTTTT. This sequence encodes CASIRGRYTGELFF. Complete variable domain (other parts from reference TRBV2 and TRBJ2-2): EPEVTQTPSHQVTQMGQEVILRCVPISNHLYFYWYRQILGQKVEFLVSFYNNEISEKSEIFDDQFSVERPDGSNFTLKIRSTKLEDSAMYFCASIRGRYTGELFFGEGSRLTVL.

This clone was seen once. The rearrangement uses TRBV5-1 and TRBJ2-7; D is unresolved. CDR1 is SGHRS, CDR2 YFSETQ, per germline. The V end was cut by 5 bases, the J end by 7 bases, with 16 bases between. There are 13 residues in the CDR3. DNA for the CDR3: TGCGCCAGCAGTTTCTCCGGTAGTGGTGAGCAGTACTTC. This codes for CASSFSGSGEQYF.

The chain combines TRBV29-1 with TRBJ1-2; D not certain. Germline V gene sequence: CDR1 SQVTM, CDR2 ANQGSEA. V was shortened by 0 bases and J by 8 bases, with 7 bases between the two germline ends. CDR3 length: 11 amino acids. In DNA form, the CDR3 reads TGCAGCGTTGAAGAGGGCTGGGGCTACACCTTC. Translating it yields CSVEEGWGYTF.

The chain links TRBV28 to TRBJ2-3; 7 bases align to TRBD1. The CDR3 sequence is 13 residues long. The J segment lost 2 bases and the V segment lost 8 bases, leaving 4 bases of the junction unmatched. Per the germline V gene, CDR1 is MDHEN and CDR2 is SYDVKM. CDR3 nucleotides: TGTGCCAGCCTTACAGGGGCCACAGATACGCAGTATTTT. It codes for CASLTGATDTQYF.

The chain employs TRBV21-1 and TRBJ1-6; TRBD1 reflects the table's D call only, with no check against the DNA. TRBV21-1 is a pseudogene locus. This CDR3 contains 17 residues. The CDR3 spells CASSNGQLGQGANPLHF. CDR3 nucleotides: TGTGCCAGCAGCAATGGGCAATTAGGACAGGGGGCGAACCCCCTCCACTTT.

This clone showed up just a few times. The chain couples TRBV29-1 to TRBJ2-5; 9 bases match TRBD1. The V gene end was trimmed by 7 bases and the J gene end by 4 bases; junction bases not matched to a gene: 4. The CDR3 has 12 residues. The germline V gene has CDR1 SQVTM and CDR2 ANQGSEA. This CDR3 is CSGGQGTETQYF. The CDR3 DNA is TGCAGCGGAGGACAGGGGACAGAGACCCAGTACTTC.

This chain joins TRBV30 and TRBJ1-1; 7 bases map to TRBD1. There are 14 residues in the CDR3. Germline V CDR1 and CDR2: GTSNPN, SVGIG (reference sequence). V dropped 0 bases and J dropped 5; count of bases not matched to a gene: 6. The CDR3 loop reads CAWSVKGALTEAFF. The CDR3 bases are TGTGCCTGGAGTGTTAAGGGGGCGTTGACTGAAGCTTTCTTT.

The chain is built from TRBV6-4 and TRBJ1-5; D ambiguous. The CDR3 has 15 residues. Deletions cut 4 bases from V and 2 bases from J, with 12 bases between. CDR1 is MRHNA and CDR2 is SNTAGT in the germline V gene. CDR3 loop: CASSVTGSGNQPQHF. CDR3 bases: TGTGCCAGCAGTGTGACTGGGTCCGGCAATCAGCCCCAGCATTTT.

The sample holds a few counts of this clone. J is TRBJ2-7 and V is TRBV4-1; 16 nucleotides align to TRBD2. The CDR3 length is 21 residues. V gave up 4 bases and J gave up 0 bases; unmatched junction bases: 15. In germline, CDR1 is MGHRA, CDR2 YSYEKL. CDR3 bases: TGCGCCAGCAGCCTCCTAACCAAGGGACTAGCGGGAGGGCCTTCCTCCTACGAGCAGTACTTC. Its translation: CASSLLTKGLAGGPSSYEQYF.

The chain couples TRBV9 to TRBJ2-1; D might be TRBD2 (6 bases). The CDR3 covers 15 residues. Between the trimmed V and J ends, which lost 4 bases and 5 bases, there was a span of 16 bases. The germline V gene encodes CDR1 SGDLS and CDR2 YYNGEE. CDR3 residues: CASSPHLRGNNEQFF. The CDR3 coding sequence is TGTGCCAGCAGCCCCCACCTGCGGGGAAACAATGAGCAGTTCTTC.

CDR3 in amino acids: CATSESAGDHNEQFF. CDR3 nucleotides: TGTGCCACCAGTGAATCCGCGGGAGATCACAATGAGCAGTTCTTC. This sequence joins TRBV24-1 and TRBJ2-1; the match to TRBD2 covers 7 bases. Germline assignment: CDR1 KGHDR and CDR2 SFDVKD. V gave up 4 bases and J gave up 5 bases; unmatched junction bases: 7. The CDR3 totals 15 residues.

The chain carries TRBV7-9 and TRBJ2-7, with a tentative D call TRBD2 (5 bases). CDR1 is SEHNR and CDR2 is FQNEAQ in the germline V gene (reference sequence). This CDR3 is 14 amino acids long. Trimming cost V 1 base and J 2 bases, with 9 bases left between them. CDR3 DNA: TGTGCCAGCAGCTTAGTCCCGGGAACCTACGAGCAGTACTTC. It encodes CASSLVPGTYEQYF.

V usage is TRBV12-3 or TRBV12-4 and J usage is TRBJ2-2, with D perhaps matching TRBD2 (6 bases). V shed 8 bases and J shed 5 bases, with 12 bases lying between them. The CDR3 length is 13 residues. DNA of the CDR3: TGTGCCAGCCGGGCTAGCGAAACCGGGGAGCTGTTTTTT. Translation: CASRASETGELFF.

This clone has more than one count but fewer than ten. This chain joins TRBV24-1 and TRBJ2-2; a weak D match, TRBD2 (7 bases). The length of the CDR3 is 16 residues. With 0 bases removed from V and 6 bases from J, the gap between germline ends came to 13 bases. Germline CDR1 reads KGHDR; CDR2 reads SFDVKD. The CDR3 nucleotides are TGTGCCACCAGTGATTTGCGGGGGGCCTCGGCCGGGGAGCTGTTTTTT. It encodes CATSDLRGASAGELFF.

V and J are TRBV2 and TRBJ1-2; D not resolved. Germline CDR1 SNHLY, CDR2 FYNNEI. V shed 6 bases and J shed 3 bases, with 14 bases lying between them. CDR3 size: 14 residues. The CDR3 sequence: CASRSGAGDYGYTF. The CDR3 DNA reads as TGTGCCAGCAGATCGGGAGCGGGAGACTATGGCTACACCTTC.